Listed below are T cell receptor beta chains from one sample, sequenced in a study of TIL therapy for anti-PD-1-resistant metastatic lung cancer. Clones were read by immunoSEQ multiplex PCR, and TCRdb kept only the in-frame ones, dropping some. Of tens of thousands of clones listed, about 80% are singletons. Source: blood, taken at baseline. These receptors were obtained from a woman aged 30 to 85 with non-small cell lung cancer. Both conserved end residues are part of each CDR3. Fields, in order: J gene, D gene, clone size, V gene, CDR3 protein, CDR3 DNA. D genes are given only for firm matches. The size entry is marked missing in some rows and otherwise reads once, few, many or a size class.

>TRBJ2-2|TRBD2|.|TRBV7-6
CASSATGEGRAGELFF
TGTGCCAGCAGCGCCACCGGGGAGGGTCGGGCCGGGGAGCTGTTTTTT
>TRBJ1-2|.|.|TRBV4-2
CASSQGGGNYGYTF
TGTGCCAGCAGCCAGGGAGGGGGTAACTATGGCTACACCTTC
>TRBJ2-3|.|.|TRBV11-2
CASSLMGGGADTQYF
TGTGCCAGCAGCTTAATGGGAGGGGGGGCAGATACGCAGTATTTT
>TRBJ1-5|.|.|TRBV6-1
CASTPLVNQPQHF
TGTGCCAGCACTCCCCTAGTGAATCAGCCCCAGCATTTT
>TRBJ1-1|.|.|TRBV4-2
CASSPQGNTEAFF
TGTGCCAGCAGCCCACAGGGGAACACTGAAGCTTTCTTT
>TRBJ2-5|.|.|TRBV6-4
CASSDLDRKHFQETQYF
TGTGCCAGCAGTGACTTGGACAGAAAACACTTTCAAGAGACCCAGTACTTC
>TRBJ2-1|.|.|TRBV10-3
CAISPAKGGAEQFF
TGTGCCATCAGTCCAGCGAAAGGGGGGGCTGAGCAGTTCTTC
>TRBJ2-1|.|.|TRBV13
CASIPRASAYNEQFF
TGTGCCAGCATTCCCCGAGCTTCCGCGTACAATGAGCAGTTCTTC
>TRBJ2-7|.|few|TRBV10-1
CASSEMTVAEQYF
TGCGCCAGCAGTGAAATGACAGTGGCCGAGCAGTACTTC
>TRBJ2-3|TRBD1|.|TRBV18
CASSPKAGGTDTQYF
TGTGCCAGCTCACCAAAGGCAGGGGGTACAGATACGCAGTATTTT
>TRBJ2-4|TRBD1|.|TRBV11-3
CASSFSSTGTGLAKNIQYF
TGTGCCAGCAGCTTTAGCAGTACCGGGACAGGGTTGGCCAAAAACATTCAGTACTTC
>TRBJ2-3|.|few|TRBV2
CASRRGMATDTQYF
TGTGCCAGTAGGCGAGGGATGGCTACAGATACGCAGTATTTT
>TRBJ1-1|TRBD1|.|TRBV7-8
CASSRGQYTEAFF
TGTGCCAGCAGCAGGGGACAGTACACTGAAGCTTTCTTT
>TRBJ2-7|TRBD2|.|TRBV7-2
CASSLAGGHREQYF
TGTGCCAGCAGCTTAGCGGGAGGGCATCGCGAGCAGTACTTC
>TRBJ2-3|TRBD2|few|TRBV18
CASGTSGRPTDTQYF
TGTGCCAGCGGCACTAGCGGGAGGCCCACAGATACGCAGTATTTT
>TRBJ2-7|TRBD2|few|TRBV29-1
CSVEDWASGPSYEQYF
TGCAGCGTTGAAGATTGGGCTAGCGGGCCCTCCTACGAGCAGTACTTC
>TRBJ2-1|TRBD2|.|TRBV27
CASTISGESYNEQFF
TGTGCCAGCACAATAAGCGGGGAATCTTACAATGAGCAGTTCTTC
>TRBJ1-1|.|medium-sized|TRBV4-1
CASSPYGGTEAFF
TGCGCCAGCAGCCCCTATGGGGGGACTGAAGCTTTCTTT
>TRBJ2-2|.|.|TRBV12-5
CASGLVHRVTGELFF
TGTGCTAGTGGTTTGGTACATCGGGTTACCGGGGAGCTGTTTTTT